This TCR beta chain derives from a study of shared clonotypes between healthy human individuals. Germline-derived CDR1 and CDR2 are MDHEN and SYDVKM. This CDR3 has 11 amino acids. Trimming took off 3 bases at V and 3 bases at J, with 0 bases between the two ends. Worth noting for this clone: Possible read error: a much larger clone is one base away.

There were only Caucasian adults among the donors, and all lived in Nashville, Tennessee. Assay: immunoSEQ multiplex PCR; the TCRdb copy retains only in-frame clones and omits some. The sample contains roughly 1,100,000 clones, about 75% of which appear only once. The chain joins TRBV28 to TRBJ2-1; no definite D call. The sample consisted of memory CD4+ T cells sorted from blood. Sample subset: CD45RA-negative fraction. The clonotype originates from a man between 18 and 29 years old in good health. CDR3 protein: CASSFYNEQFF. The CDR3 DNA sequence: TGTGCCAGCAGTTTCTACAATGAGCAGTTCTTC.